This entry concerns a single TCR beta chain. The data stem from a study of shared clonotypes between healthy human individuals. The CDR3 sequence is 18 residues long. Losses at the gene ends were 3 bases for V and 0 bases for J; bases not matched to a gene: 9. In germline, CDR1 is SGHRS, CDR2 YFSETQ. Profiling relied on immunoSEQ multiplex PCR, and the TCRdb table lists in-frame clones only, not all of them. The table has roughly 2,500,000 clones, 80% to 95% seen once. Sequenced material: naive CD4+ T cells from PBMCs. Documented subset: CD45RA+ positively selected. The chain couples TRBV5-1 to TRBJ2-6, with 7 bases aligning to TRBD1. This sequence was found in a man aged 18 to 35 in good health. Some clones in this sample may be carry-over from other donors' samples. The CDR3 DNA is TGCGCCAGCAGCTCTGACAGGGCTCAATTCTCTGGGGCCAACGTCCTGACTTTC. Translating it yields CASSSDRAQFSGANVLTF.